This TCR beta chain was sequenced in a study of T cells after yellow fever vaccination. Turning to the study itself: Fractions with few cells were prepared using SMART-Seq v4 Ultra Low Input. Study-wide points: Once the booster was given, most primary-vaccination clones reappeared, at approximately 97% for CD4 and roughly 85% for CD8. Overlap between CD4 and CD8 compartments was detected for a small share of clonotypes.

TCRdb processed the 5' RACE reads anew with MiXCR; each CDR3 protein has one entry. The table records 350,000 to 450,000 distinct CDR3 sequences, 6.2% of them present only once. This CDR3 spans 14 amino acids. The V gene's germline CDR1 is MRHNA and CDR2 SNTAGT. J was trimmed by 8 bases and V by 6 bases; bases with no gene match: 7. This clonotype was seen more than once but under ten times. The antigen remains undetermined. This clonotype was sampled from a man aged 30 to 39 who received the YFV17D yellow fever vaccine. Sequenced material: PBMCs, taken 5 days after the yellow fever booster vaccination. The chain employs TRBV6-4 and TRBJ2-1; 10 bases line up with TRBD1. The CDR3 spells CASSRDRGIDEQFF. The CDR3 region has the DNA TGTGCCAGCAGCCGGGACAGGGGTATCGATGAGCAGTTCTTC.